This T cell receptor (beta chain) derives from a study of T cells in Graves' hyperthyroidism and ophthalmopathy. TCR beta CDR3 regions were amplified from RNA transcripts. HTBI primers were employed in a first-round RT-PCR of the TCR CDR3. TCRdb reprocessed the multiplex PCR reads with MiXCR, giving one entry per CDR3 protein. Counted here are over 90,000 distinct CDR3 sequences, approximately 48% occurring once; the ten biggest clones make up roughly 24%. This CDR3 has 15 residues. J was trimmed by 5 bases and V by 0 bases; bases with no gene match: 5. Germline-derived CDR1 and CDR2 are SGHRS and YFSETQ. Every diagnosis used clinical symptoms, serum thyroxine and TRAb, thyroid ultrasound and orbital computed tomography. PBMCs were derived from around 10 ml fresh peripheral blood.

Sequencing was done on a sample of blood. The source is a man aged 35 to 55 with Graves' hyperthyroidism. V usage is TRBV5-1 and J usage is TRBJ1-2; 9 bases are a match to TRBD1. The CDR3 DNA sequence: TGCGCCAGCAGCTTGGACCCGGGACAGGGATATGGCTACACCTTC. This translates into CASSLDPGQGYGYTF.